One sample yielded the 16 T cell receptor beta chains listed below, sequenced in a study of shared clonotypes between healthy human individuals. This table comes from immunoSEQ multiplex PCR, and its TCRdb copy is limited to in-frame clones, with some not included. The sample has approximately 2.5 million clones, more than 85% seen once. Specimen: naive CD4+ T cells from PBMCs. Subset noted: CD45RA+ positively selected. These receptors originate from a man aged 18-30 years in good health. Some clones in this sample may be carry-over from other donors' samples.

The genes are TRBV18 and TRBJ2-6; no definite D call. The germline V and J ends were trimmed by 8 bases and 0 bases, with 8 bases remaining between them. The CDR3 is made up of 14 amino acids. The V gene's germline CDR1 is KGHSH and CDR2 LQKENI. This CDR3 reads CASIEFSGANVLTF. CDR3 DNA: TGTGCCAGCATTGAATTCTCTGGGGCCAACGTCCTGACTTTC.

With respect to this clone: Other DNA sequences of this sample code for an identical CDR3. The CDR3 nucleotides are TGCGCCAGCAGCTTGGGGGCTAGCGGGAGACAAGAGACCCAGTACTTC. This codes for CASSLGASGRQETQYF. The chain is built from TRBV5-1 and TRBJ2-5; 10 bases align to TRBD2. J gave up 2 bases and V 0 bases, and 4 bases lay outside the gene matches. The CDR3 extends over 16 amino acids. Looked up from germline, CDR1 is SGHRS and CDR2 is YFSETQ.

The chain couples TRBV7-9 to TRBJ2-5; possibly TRBD1 for D (6 bases). This CDR3 spans 16 amino acids. Looked up from germline, CDR1 is SEHNR and CDR2 is FQNEAQ (reference sequence). Trimming pared 0 bases from V and 5 bases from J, leaving 16 bases between. The CDR3 bases are TGTGCCAGCAGCTTAGCGTCGGCAGGGGTAGGGGAGACCCAGTACTTC. The encoded protein is CASSLASAGVGETQYF.

In DNA form, the CDR3 reads TGTGCCAGTAGTCAAACCACAGGGGGCCGGGGACAGCCCCAGCATTTT. Translating gives CASSQTTGGRGQPQHF. The gene calls are TRBV19 and TRBJ1-5; TRBD1 matches 9 bases. The CDR3 runs 16 residues. Germline loops: CDR1 LNHDA, CDR2 SQIVND (reference sequence). The trim removed 5 bases at V and 7 bases at J, leaving 12 bases unmatched.

The CDR3 sequence is CAGRRGWGPEAFF. The DNA of the CDR3 is TGTGCCGGACGAAGGGGTTGGGGGCCCGAAGCTTTCTTT. The chain recombines TRBV6-1 with TRBJ1-1, with D possibly matching TRBD1 (6 bases). CDR1 MNHNS and CDR2 SASEGT come from the germline V gene. The CDR3 covers 13 residues. V gave up 11 bases and J gave up 8 bases, with 21 bases separating them.

This chain joins TRBV25-1 and TRBJ2-3; D unclear. The CDR3 is made up of 14 amino acids. Germline V gene lookup returns CDR1 MGHDK and CDR2 SYGVNS. V lost 4 bases and J lost 6, with 14 bases in between. CDR3 nucleotides: TGTGCCAGCAGTGCGAAACTAATCCCTGATACGCAGTATTTT. Amino acid sequence: CASSAKLIPDTQYF.

CDR3 amino acids: CATSFHRGPQETQYF. The CDR3 DNA sequence: TGTGCCACCAGCTTCCACAGGGGACCGCAAGAGACCCAGTACTTC. The chain recombines TRBV15 with TRBJ2-5, with TRBD1 identical over 7 bases. CDR1 and CDR2 (germline): LNHNV, YYDKDF (reference sequence). The CDR3 spans 15 residues. Trimming removed 5 bases from V and 2 bases from J; junction bases left unmatched: 8.

V and J are TRBV11-2 and TRBJ1-1, with D unclear. The CDR3 sequence is 13 residues long. Germline V gene data show CDR1 as SGHAT and CDR2 as FQNNGV. V lost 2 bases and J 3 bases, leaving 7 bases between the germline ends. CDR3 DNA: TGTGCCAGCAGCTTAATAGTGTACACTGAAGCTTTCTTT. It specifies CASSLIVYTEAFF.

The chain carries TRBV9 and TRBJ2-7; a weak D match, TRBD2 (5 bases). Trimming removed 2 bases at V and 7 bases at J, with 19 bases between. The germline V gene encodes CDR1 SGDLS and CDR2 YYNGEE. The CDR3 loop spans 15 amino acids. The CDR3 sequence is CASSVKDSPHLEQYF. Here the CDR3 DNA reads TGTGCCAGCAGCGTGAAGGACTCTCCCCACCTTGAGCAGTACTTC.

CDR3 nucleotides: TGTGCCAGCAGCTTAGGGTCCGGGGTGGGCACTGAAGCTTTCTTT. Amino acids: CASSLGSGVGTEAFF. The rearrangement links TRBV7-2 to TRBJ1-1; no reliable D call. Per the germline V gene, CDR1 is SGHTA and CDR2 is FQGNSA. Trimming stripped 1 base from V and 4 bases from J, with 13 bases between. The CDR3 is made up of 15 amino acids.

The gene calls are TRBV28 and TRBJ1-5, with D uncertain. V shed 2 bases and J shed 0 bases, with 8 bases lying between them. The CDR3 is 15 residues long. CDR1 is MDHEN and CDR2 is SYDVKM in the germline V gene. The chain's CDR3 is CASSLPGYSNQPQHF. The CDR3 nucleotides are TGTGCCAGCAGTTTACCCGGATATAGCAATCAGCCCCAGCATTTT. Combining the CDR3 with reference TRBV28 and TRBJ1-5 gives the whole variable domain DVKVTQSSRYLVKRTGEKVFLECVQDMDHENMFWYRQDPGLGLRLIYFSYDVKMKEKGDIPEGYSVSREKKERFSLILESASTNQTSMYLCASSLPGYSNQPQHFGDGTRLSIL.

This clone appeared a single time. Other DNA sequences from this sample encode an identical CDR3 as well. V gene TRBV28 combines with J gene TRBJ1-2; 11 nucleotides match TRBD1. The J segment lost 4 bases and the V segment lost 3 bases, leaving 1 base of the junction unmatched. From germline, CDR1 is MDHEN and CDR2 SYDVKM. The CDR3 consists of 14 residues. The CDR3 DNA reads as TGTGCCAGCAGTTTGGGACAGGGGGGCTATGGCTACACCTTC. Encoded protein: CASSLGQGGYGYTF.

V and J are TRBV7-7 and TRBJ2-7; D remains unclear. CDR3 length: 16 amino acids. Germline V gene data show CDR1 as SSHAT and CDR2 as FNYEAQ (reference sequence). Trimming removed 1 base from V and 2 bases from J, with 15 bases in between. CDR3 coding DNA: TGTGCCAGCAGCTTAGATGGAAGGCGACGGACCTACGAGCAGTACTTC. Translating it yields CASSLDGRRRTYEQYF.

The V call is TRBV19, the J call TRBJ2-2; D not certain. The CDR3 sequence is 15 residues long. Germline V gene data show CDR1 as LNHDA and CDR2 as SQIVND (reference sequence). Trimming left V 4 bases short and J 7 bases short, with 16 bases between. The CDR3 loop reads CASSRGLELGGELFF. DNA for the CDR3: TGTGCCAGTAGTAGAGGTCTAGAATTAGGCGGGGAGCTGTTTTTT.

The table lists this clone with a count of one. The CDR3 spells CSANPGSGRGETQYF. The CDR3 nucleotides are TGCAGCGCTAATCCGGGGAGCGGGAGAGGGGAGACCCAGTACTTC. This chain links TRBV29-1 with TRBJ2-5; 8 bases fit TRBD2. The germline CDR1 and CDR2 sequences are SQVTM and ANQGSEA. J was trimmed by 5 bases and V by 7 bases; bases with no gene match: 15. CDR3 size: 15 residues.

The chain combines TRBV6-6 with TRBJ2-1; 9 nucleotides line up with TRBD2. The CDR3 runs 15 residues. Germline trimming cut 8 bases from V and 6 bases from J; bases unmatched to any gene: 11. The germline V gene encodes CDR1 MNHNY and CDR2 SVGAGI (reference sequence). This chain's CDR3 is CASRKPLAGRNEQFF. CDR3 DNA sequence: TGTGCCAGCCGAAAACCCCTAGCGGGACGCAATGAGCAGTTCTTC.